This T cell receptor (beta chain) is drawn from a study of blood T cell repertoires in COVID-19. Study context: COVID-19 samples from acute and convalescent phases originated in the United States, Italy and Spain.

Germline V gene lookup returns CDR1 LGHDT and CDR2 YNNKEL (reference sequence). V lost 4 bases, J lost 2 bases, and 12 bases lay in between. The CDR3 has 15 residues. Sequenced by immunoSEQ multiplex PCR; TCRdb stores in-frame clones only, minus some. The top ten clones hold 1.3% of a sample with approximately 220,000 clones, around 83% of them seen once. The participants were between about 18 and 95 years old and came from under 25 US areas. Membership in each cohort depended on participant-reported clinical history. The V gene is TRBV3-1 (or the pseudogene TRBV3-2), the J gene TRBJ2-1, with TRBD2 as a possible D gene (5 bases). This sequence originates from a woman aged 40 to 50 with acute COVID-19. The sequencing input was PBMCs or T cells enriched from blood (not recorded which). CDR3 in DNA: TGTGCCAGCAGCCCCGGGCGGCGGGCCTACAATGAGCAGTTCTTC. It specifies CASSPGRRAYNEQFF.